The rows below give T cell receptor beta chains drawn from one sample of a study of blood T cell repertoires in COVID-19. The data were produced by immunoSEQ multiplex PCR, yet TCRdb's version contains in-frame clones alone and is incomplete. Of tens of thousands of clones in the sample, 82% were seen once. The sample comprised peripheral blood. These receptors were obtained from a woman aged 60 to 75 with acute or convalescent COVID-19. Each CDR3 is given with its conserved first and last residue. The D gene is left open where the match is weak. Only some rows state a clone size, as once, few, many or a class for expanded clones.

V: TRBV3-1/TRBV3-2; J: TRBJ1-1; D: TRBD1; size: NA; DNA: TGTGCCAGCAGCCAAGTTATCAGGACAGGGATCCCTGAAGCTTTCTTT; CDR3: CASSQVIRTGIPEAFF
V: TRBV6-4; J: TRBJ2-1; D: TRBD2; size: NA; DNA: TGTGCCAGCAGTCGAAACGGACTAGCGGGGTGGCCTAATGAGCAGTTCTTC; CDR3: CASSRNGLAGWPNEQFF
V: TRBV6-6; J: TRBJ2-2; D: NA; size: NA; DNA: TGTGCCAGCACCGAAACAGGGGGGGCGCGCACCGGGGAGCTGTTTTTT; CDR3: CASTETGGARTGELFF
V: TRBV4-1; J: TRBJ1-2; D: NA; size: NA; DNA: TGCGCCAGCAGCCAGACGGGTAACTATGGCTACACCTTC; CDR3: CASSQTGNYGYTF
V: TRBV19; J: TRBJ1-1; D: NA; size: NA; DNA: TGTGCCAGTAGTTCGCCCGGGGTGCCCGCCACTGAAGCTTTCTTT; CDR3: CASSSPGVPATEAFF
V: TRBV2; J: TRBJ2-2; D: TRBD1; size: NA; DNA: TGTGCCAGCAGTGGGGACAGGGCATACGGGGAGCTGTTTTTT; CDR3: CASSGDRAYGELFF
V: TRBV15; J: TRBJ1-4; D: NA; size: once; DNA: TGTGCCACCAGCGAAACAGGGCTAACTAATGAAAAACTGTTTTTT; CDR3: CATSETGLTNEKLFF
V: TRBV2; J: TRBJ2-1; D: NA; size: once; DNA: TGTGCCAGCCTGGGACTTCCGTCTCTCAGTGAGCAGTTCTTC; CDR3: CASLGLPSLSEQFF
V: TRBV19; J: TRBJ1-3; D: NA; size: NA; DNA: TGTGCCAGTAGTCTCCCCGGGTCGAGCTCTGGAAACACCATATATTTT; CDR3: CASSLPGSSSGNTIYF
V: TRBV9; J: TRBJ1-1; D: NA; size: NA; DNA: TGTGCCAGCAGCACCTCGCTCGGAGGCCTGAACACTGAAGCTTTCTTT; CDR3: CASSTSLGGLNTEAFF
V: TRBV18; J: TRBJ1-1; D: NA; size: NA; DNA: TGTGCCAGCTCCCTAGACGGGGGGCGCGTCACTGAAGCTTTCTTT; CDR3: CASSLDGGRVTEAFF
V: TRBV29-1; J: TRBJ1-1; D: NA; size: NA; DNA: TGCAGCGTTGAAGATAGGGGATCTGAAGCTTTCTTT; CDR3: CSVEDRGSEAFF
V: TRBV9; J: TRBJ1-1; D: TRBD1; size: NA; DNA: TGTGCCAGCAGCGTAGACACAGGGGGCACTGAAGCTTTCTTT; CDR3: CASSVDTGGTEAFF
V: TRBV6-5; J: TRBJ2-7; D: TRBD1; size: NA; DNA: TGTGCCACCAGAGGACAGGGGGCCTACGAGCAGTACTTC; CDR3: CATRGQGAYEQYF
V: TRBV4-2; J: TRBJ1-5; D: NA; size: NA; DNA: TGTGCCAGCAGCCACCGTGACAGTCCCTATCAGCCCCAGCATTTT; CDR3: CASSHRDSPYQPQHF
V: TRBV12-3/TRBV12-4; J: TRBJ2-7; D: NA; size: NA; DNA: TGTGCCAGCAGTTTAAGAGGAGCCTACGAGCAGTACTTC; CDR3: CASSLRGAYEQYF
V: TRBV7-2; J: TRBJ1-2; D: NA; size: NA; DNA: TGTGCCAGCAGCCAGGATGGGGGGGGCGTCGGCTATGGCTACACCTTC; CDR3: CASSQDGGGVGYGYTF
V: TRBV27; J: TRBJ2-1; D: TRBD1; size: NA; DNA: TGTGCCAGCAGTTTTAGATTTGGGACAGGGGGATTTCATGAGCAGTTCTTC; CDR3: CASSFRFGTGGFHEQFF